This T cell receptor beta chain emerged from a study of blood T cell repertoires in COVID-19. Study-level background: The origin of the acute and convalescent COVID-19 samples was the United States, Italy and Spain. In each case, the material was cDNA or gDNA derived from T cells, B-cell-depleted T cells, or PBMCs.

Authors' analysis steps: Using reference gene primer amplification, nucleated cell counts were estimated. TCRdb's table, derived via immunoSEQ multiplex PCR, lists solely in-frame clones and lacks some. The V and J calls and the clone size are those of that table, but D and trimming were determined from the DNA. Seen here are around 130,000 clones, 84% observed once, and the top ten hold about 13%. There are 11 residues in the CDR3. Per germline, CDR1 DFQATT and CDR2 SNEGSKA (reference sequence). Trimming cost V 3 bases and J 6 bases, with 8 bases left between them. This clone showed up just once. The sequenced sample consisted of peripheral blood. The source is a human donor in a cohort sampled during active COVID-19. V and J are TRBV20-1 and TRBJ1-1; D gene unclear. The CDR3 sequence: CSASYGAEAFF. For the CDR3, the DNA is TGCAGTGCTAGCTACGGGGCTGAAGCTTTCTTT.